The T cell receptor (beta chain) under discussion was sequenced for a study of CD8 T cells in ankylosing spondylitis. TCRdb reanalysed the 5' RACE reads using MiXCR and keeps one entry per CDR3 protein. This repertoire shows 250,000 to 300,000 distinct CDR3 sequences, 15% to 20% found once; its top ten account for around 8%. This clonotype was counted only a few times. Its cognate antigen is unknown. Broader study findings: Disease-linked clones, CD8+, were relatively rare in peripheral blood.

The sequenced sample consisted of blood, either unsorted or a sorted T cell fraction (not recorded which). The clonotype was recovered from a male donor with ankylosing spondylitis or in good health (not recorded which).

CDR3 sequence: CSARPLGAGGGTEAFF. The CDR3 DNA sequence: TGCAGTGCTAGACCATTAGGGGCAGGCGGTGGAACTGAAGCTTTCTTT. The rearrangement uses TRBV20-1 and TRBJ1-1, with D possibly TRBD1 on 5 matching bases. V gave up 2 bases and J gave up 5 bases, with 21 bases separating them. From germline, CDR1 is DFQATT and CDR2 SNEGSKA (reference sequence). This CDR3 contains 16 residues.